This is a list of T cell receptor beta chains from one sample in a study of shared clonotypes between healthy human individuals. Data came from immunoSEQ multiplex PCR; TCRdb stores just in-frame clones and leaves some out. The profile shows just over 2,000,000 clones, approximately 94% of them singletons. Sequences were obtained from naive CD8+ T cells sorted from blood. The source is a man aged 18 to 29 in good health. Each CDR3 is given with its conserved first and last residue. The D gene is left open where the match is weak. Size tells how often a clone was seen (once, few, many) or the class of an expanded clone, and some rows leave it out.

D,V,J,size,CDR3,DNA
NA,TRBV7-9,TRBJ1-6,NA,CASSLGTSPLHF,TGTGCCAGCAGTTTGGGGACTTCACCCCTCCACTTT
TRBD1,TRBV6-1,TRBJ1-2,NA,CASSEFGTVYGYTF,TGTGCCAGCAGTGAATTTGGGACAGTCTATGGCTACACCTTC
NA,TRBV13,TRBJ2-5,once,CASSPPSLGPTQYF,TGTGCCAGCAGCCCCCCCAGCTTAGGGCCGACCCAGTACTTC
NA,TRBV20-1,TRBJ1-1,NA,CSSRGEAFF,TGCAGCTCCCGGGGAGAAGCTTTCTTT
NA,TRBV7-2,TRBJ2-2,NA,CASSLRLTGELFF,TGTGCCAGCAGCCTCCGTTTAACCGGGGAGCTGTTTTTT
NA,TRBV5-4,TRBJ2-5,NA,CASSFRGGETQYF,TGTGCCAGCAGCTTCAGGGGAGGGGAGACCCAGTACTTC
NA,TRBV7-2,TRBJ2-1,NA,CASSPETVTLPSYNEQFF,TGTGCCAGCAGCCCAGAGACAGTAACCCTCCCCTCCTACAATGAGCAGTTCTTC
NA,TRBV6-1,TRBJ2-3,NA,CASSESVHTQYF,TGTGCCAGCAGTGAAAGTGTACATACGCAGTATTTT
NA,TRBV7-9,TRBJ2-6,NA,CASSPPGGVGANVLTF,TGTGCCAGCAGCCCACCAGGGGGGGTTGGGGCCAACGTCCTGACTTTC
NA,TRBV6-5,TRBJ2-7,NA,CASSYGPGEAFYEQYF,TGTGCCAGCAGTTACGGGCCGGGAGAAGCTTTCTACGAGCAGTACTTC
TRBD1,TRBV7-9,TRBJ1-2,NA,CASSPGQGLNYGYTF,TGTGCCAGCAGCCCGGGACAGGGGTTGAACTATGGCTACACCTTC
NA,TRBV27,TRBJ1-2,NA,CASSPDRLGYTF,TGTGCCAGCAGCCCCGACAGACTCGGCTACACCTTC
TRBD1,TRBV28,TRBJ2-7,NA,CASIKTGGSYEQYF,TGTGCCAGCATCAAGACAGGGGGTTCCTACGAGCAGTACTTC
NA,TRBV6-1,TRBJ1-1,NA,CASSPLQGVRAEAFF,TGTGCCAGCAGTCCCCTACAGGGCGTACGGGCTGAAGCTTTCTTT
NA,TRBV5-6,TRBJ1-1,NA,CASSLERDNSPEAFF,TGTGCCAGCAGCTTGGAAAGGGACAACTCCCCTGAAGCTTTCTTT
TRBD1,TRBV4-3,TRBJ1-2,few,CASSPFGTGEGYTF,TGCGCCAGCAGCCCATTCGGGACAGGGGAGGGCTACACCTTC
NA,TRBV9,TRBJ2-3,NA,CASSAPRTDTQYF,TGTGCCAGCAGCGCCCCTCGAACAGATACGCAGTATTTT
NA,TRBV11-2,TRBJ2-1,once,CASTEEGNIGRGNEQFF,TGTGCCAGCACCGAGGAGGGAAATATCGGCAGGGGGAATGAGCAGTTCTTC
NA,TRBV2,TRBJ2-3,NA,CASSGGTLSTDTQYF,TGTGCCAGCAGTGGCGGGACTCTAAGCACAGATACGCAGTATTTT
NA,TRBV5-4,TRBJ1-1,NA,CASWTPDGNTEAFF,TGTGCCAGCTGGACCCCCGACGGGAACACTGAAGCTTTCTTT
TRBD2,TRBV2,TRBJ2-5,NA,CASSGRLAGNQETQYF,TGTGCCAGCAGTGGGAGACTAGCGGGAAACCAAGAGACCCAGTACTTC
TRBD2,TRBV9,TRBJ2-7,NA,CASSVGLAGEYYEQYF,TGTGCCAGCAGCGTAGGACTAGCGGGGGAGTACTACGAGCAGTACTTC
NA,TRBV4-3,TRBJ2-7,NA,CASRTTPSSYEQYF,TGCGCCAGCCGCACGACACCGAGCTCCTACGAGCAGTACTTC
TRBD1,TRBV29-1,TRBJ2-7,NA,CSVEDGDRGYEQYF,TGCAGCGTTGAAGACGGGGACAGGGGCTACGAGCAGTACTTC
NA,TRBV4-1,TRBJ2-3,NA,CASSQDPSELTFTDTQYF,TGCGCCAGCAGCCAAGACCCCTCCGAACTAACCTTCACAGATACGCAGTATTTT
NA,TRBV7-9,TRBJ2-7,NA,CASSSEGGSYEQYF,TGTGCCAGCAGCTCCGAAGGGGGTAGCTACGAGCAGTACTTC
NA,TRBV27,TRBJ2-2,NA,CASSPHDRSNTGELFF,TGTGCCAGCAGTCCCCACGACAGATCTAACACCGGGGAGCTGTTTTTT
NA,TRBV27,TRBJ1-6,NA,CASSFSVEGGSPLHF,TGTGCCAGCAGTTTTTCGGTAGAGGGTGGTTCACCCCTCCACTTT
TRBD1,TRBV19,TRBJ1-1,once,CASSISGTGGTEAFF,TGTGCCAGTAGTATAAGTGGGACAGGGGGCACTGAAGCTTTCTTT
TRBD1,TRBV14,TRBJ1-1,NA,CASSPTGGLTEAFF,TGTGCCAGCAGCCCGACAGGGGGCCTCACTGAAGCTTTCTTT
NA,TRBV6-5,TRBJ2-2,NA,CASSFRLSTGELFF,TGTGCCAGCAGTTTCAGACTGAGCACCGGGGAGCTGTTTTTT
NA,TRBV6-6,TRBJ1-1,NA,CATGFLGTEAFF,TGTGCCACCGGGTTTTTGGGGACTGAAGCTTTCTTT
TRBD1,TRBV13,TRBJ2-3,NA,CASSSLGEGAMRTDTQYF,TGTGCCAGCAGCTCCCTGGGTGAGGGGGCGATGAGAACAGATACGCAGTATTTT
NA,TRBV5-1,TRBJ1-2,NA,CASSLEGGSGYTF,TGCGCCAGCAGCTTGGAAGGGGGTAGCGGCTACACCTTC
NA,TRBV28,TRBJ2-7,NA,CASSPPVAYEQYF,TGTGCCAGCAGTCCCCCCGTAGCCTACGAGCAGTACTTC